This note documents a single TCR beta chain sequence. This clone was recorded once. Its recognized antigen is unknown. No much larger clonotype is one base removed from it; base qualities were not supplied. The CDR3 regions of human TCRbeta chains were analyzed by immunosequencing. Per the authors' processing: Repertoire TCRs were matched against a reference library of SARS-CoV-2-specific TCRs generated with the MIRA antigen-specificity platform. Breadth was defined as the fraction of unique TCRs that were SARS-CoV-2-associated. Depth was defined as the fraction of total T cells that were SARS-CoV-2-associated. Each spike-specific TCR was assigned to its reactive spike region and to a CD4 or CD8 class using the MIRA data. Log10-transformed breadth and depth values were compared by one-way ANOVA with Sidak's multiple comparisons tests. TCRdb re-hosts the immuneACCESS table, in-frame sequences only. Its copies lack some clones; in the studies checked, an unresolved V gene accounts for under half of them, and the cause for the rest is not known. V and J calls plus clone size are reproduced from that table; the DNA served to infer D and trimming. This sample gives more than 95,000 clones in total; about 89% of them show up just once. About 3.1% of the sample is taken by the ten largest.

This specimen's time point label, interpreted: about 28 days (+/-7) after the second vaccine dose. Interpreted using the paper, the treatment or condition label stands for: meningococcal conjugate vaccine given as trial control. Samples from vaccinated people were obtained from the UK trials COV001 and COV002, which included a single-blind randomized controlled phase 2/3 trial of AZD1222 (ChAdOx1 nCoV-19) in healthy adults. For TCRbeta chain sequencing, PBMC samples from trial participants were taken at day 0 and at day 28 after the second dose. This sample stems from a study of T cell responses to AZD1222 COVID-19 vaccine (dated by TCRdb to the early 2020s). In terms of the full investigation: A total of approximately 250 trial participants underwent TCR sequencing, of whom about 200 had received two doses of AZD1222 and 26 had received two doses of the MenACWY control vaccine. Enrollment into the trials was organized by age into subgroups of 18-55, 56-69 and 70-plus years, and those subgroups contained approximately 160, 26 and 62 TCR-sequenced participants, respectively. Overall results and qualifications from the work: Participants were mostly white British and included more females than males, and it was suggested by the authors that clonal diversity may have been underestimated. In the small 56-69-year group, the increase in depth fell short of significance, most likely because of low power. Because no day 14 peak-response samples were available, repertoires were characterized only after the peak T cell response. Vaccine-associated CD4 TCRs spanned the whole spike protein, with dominant responses in regions 160-218 and 743-854. Epitopes outside the regions mutated in the B.1.351 and B.1.1.7 variants were reportedly recognized by nearly half of the unique spike-specific TCRs. Conclusions about previously exposed vaccinees are limited, since just 6 or 7 AZD1222 recipients were seropositive for SARS-CoV-2 at baseline. A significant rise in spike-specific TCR breadth and depth was observed after two AZD1222 doses relative to day 0 and relative to MenACWY recipients.

V and J lose 0 bases and 5 bases, and a span of 11 bases separates them. The germline V gene encodes CDR1 LGHNA and CDR2 YSLEER. Including cysteine and phenylalanine, the CDR3 has 15 amino acids. Just the 45-base CDR3 DNA is kept, in frame starting at base 1. The sample consisted of peripheral blood, taken 28 days after the second dose of the MenACWY control vaccine. The sequence derives from an adult who received the MenACWY meningococcal vaccine as a control. The V and J segments used are TRBV4-3 and TRBJ1-3, with no D gene named confidently. The DNA sequence reads TGCGCCAGCAGCCAAGAGGCCAGATCAAGAAACACCATATATTTT. Its protein product is CASSQEARSRNTIYF.